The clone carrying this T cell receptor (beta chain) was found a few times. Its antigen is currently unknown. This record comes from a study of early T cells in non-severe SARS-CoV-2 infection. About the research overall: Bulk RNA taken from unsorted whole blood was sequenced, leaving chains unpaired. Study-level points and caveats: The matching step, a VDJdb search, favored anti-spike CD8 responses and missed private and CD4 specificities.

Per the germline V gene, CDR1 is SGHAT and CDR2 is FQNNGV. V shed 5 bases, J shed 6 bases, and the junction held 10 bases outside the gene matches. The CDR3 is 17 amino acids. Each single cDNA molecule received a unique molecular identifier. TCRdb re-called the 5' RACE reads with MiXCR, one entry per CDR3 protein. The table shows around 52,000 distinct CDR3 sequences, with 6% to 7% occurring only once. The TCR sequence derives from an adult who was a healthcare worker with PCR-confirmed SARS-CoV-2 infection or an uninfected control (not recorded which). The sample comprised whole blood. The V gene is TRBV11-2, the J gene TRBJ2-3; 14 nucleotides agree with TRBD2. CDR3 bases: TGTGCCAGCAGCCGTACCGGGACTAGCGGGGGAAGGGATACGCAGTATTTT. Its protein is CASSRTGTSGGRDTQYF.